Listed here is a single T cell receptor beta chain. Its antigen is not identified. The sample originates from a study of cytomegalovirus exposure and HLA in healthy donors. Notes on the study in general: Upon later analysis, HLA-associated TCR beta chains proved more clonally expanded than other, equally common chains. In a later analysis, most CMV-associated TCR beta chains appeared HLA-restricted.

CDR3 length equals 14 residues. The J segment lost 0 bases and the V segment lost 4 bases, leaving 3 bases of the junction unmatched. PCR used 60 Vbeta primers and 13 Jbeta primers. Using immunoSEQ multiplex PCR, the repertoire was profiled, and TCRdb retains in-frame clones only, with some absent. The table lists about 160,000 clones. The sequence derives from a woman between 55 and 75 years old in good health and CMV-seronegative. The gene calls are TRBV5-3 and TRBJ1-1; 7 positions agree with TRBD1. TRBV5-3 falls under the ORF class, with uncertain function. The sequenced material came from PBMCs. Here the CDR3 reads CARSEGAMNTEAFF. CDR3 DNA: TGTGCCAGAAGCGAGGGGGCGATGAACACTGAAGCTTTCTTT.